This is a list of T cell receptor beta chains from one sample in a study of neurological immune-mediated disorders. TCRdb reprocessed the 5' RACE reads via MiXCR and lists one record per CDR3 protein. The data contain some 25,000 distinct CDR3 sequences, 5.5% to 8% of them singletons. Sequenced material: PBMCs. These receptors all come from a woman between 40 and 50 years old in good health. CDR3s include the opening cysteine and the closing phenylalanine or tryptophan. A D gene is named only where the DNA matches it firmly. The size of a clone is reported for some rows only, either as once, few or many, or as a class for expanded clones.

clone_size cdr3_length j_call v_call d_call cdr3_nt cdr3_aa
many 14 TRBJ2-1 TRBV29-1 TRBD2 TGCAGCGTTGAAACTCAAGCGGGAGGGACTGAGCAGTTCTTC CSVETQAGGTEQFF
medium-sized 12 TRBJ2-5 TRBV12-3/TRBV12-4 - TGTGCCAGCAGTTTTCTCCAAGAGACCCAGTACTTC CASSFLQETQYF
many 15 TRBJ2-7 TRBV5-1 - TGCGCCAGCAGACTCGGGACACTTTCTGCCTACGAGCAGTACTTC CASRLGTLSAYEQYF
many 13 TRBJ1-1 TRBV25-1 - TGTGCCAGCAAAAAAACAGGGAACACTGAAGCTTTCTTT CASKKTGNTEAFF
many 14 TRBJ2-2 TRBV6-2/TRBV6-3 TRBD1 TGTGCCAGCAGCGGCAACAGGGGCGGCGGGGAGCTGTTTTTT CASSGNRGGGELFF
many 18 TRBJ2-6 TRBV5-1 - TGCGCCAGCAGCTTGGGGGGCGGGACCACCTCTGGGGCCAACGTCCTGACTTTC CASSLGGGTTSGANVLTF
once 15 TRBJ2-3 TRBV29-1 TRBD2 TGCAGCGCCTTGACTAGCGGGGTGAGCACAGATACGCAGTATTTT CSALTSGVSTDTQYF
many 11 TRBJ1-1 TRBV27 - TGTGCCAGCAGTAGGGGACATGAAGCTTTCTTT CASSRGHEAFF
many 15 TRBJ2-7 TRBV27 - TGTGCCAGCAGTTTGTCCGTCCCGTTTGGCTACGAGCAGTACTTC CASSLSVPFGYEQYF
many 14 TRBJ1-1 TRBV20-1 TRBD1 TGCAGTGCCCCAAGACAGGGGCAGAACACTGAAGCTTTCTTT CSAPRQGQNTEAFF
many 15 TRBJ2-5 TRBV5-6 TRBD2 TGTGCCAGCAGCTTCCGACGAGCGGGAGCTGGGACCCAGTACTTC CASSFRRAGAGTQYF
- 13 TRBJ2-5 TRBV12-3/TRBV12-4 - TGTGCCAGCAGTTCCTCTGAGGGAGAGACCCAGTACTTC CASSSSEGETQYF
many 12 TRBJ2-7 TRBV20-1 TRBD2 TGCAGTGCTAGGCGGGAGGCTCGGGAGCAGTACTTC CSARREAREQYF
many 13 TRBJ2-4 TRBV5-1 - TGCGCCAGCAGCCCCGCCGGAAAAAACATTCAGTACTTC CASSPAGKNIQYF
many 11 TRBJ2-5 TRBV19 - TGTGCCAGTACCAACGGAGAGACCCAGTACTTC CASTNGETQYF
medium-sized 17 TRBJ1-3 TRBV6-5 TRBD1 TGTGCCAGCAGTTACTCGCCAGGGGGCAACTCTGGAAACACCATATATTTT CASSYSPGGNSGNTIYF
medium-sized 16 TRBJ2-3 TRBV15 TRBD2 TGTGCCACCAGCAGAGGTTCGGGAGGCAGCACAGATACGCAGTATTTT CATSRGSGGSTDTQYF
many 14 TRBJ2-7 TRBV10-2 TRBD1 TGCGCCAGCAAGAGGGAGGACAGGGGGGAGTTGGGGTACTTC CASKREDRGELGYF
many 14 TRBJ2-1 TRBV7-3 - TGTGCCAGCAGCTTACAACACTCCTACAATGAGCAGTTCTTC CASSLQHSYNEQFF
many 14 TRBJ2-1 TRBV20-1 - TGCAGTGCCCTTCCCGGGGTAGGAGGCAATGAGCAGTTCTTC CSALPGVGGNEQFF
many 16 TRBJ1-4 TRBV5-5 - TGTGCCAGCACCTCCCGGAGGGGAGGCTCTAATGAAAAACTGTTTTTT CASTSRRGGSNEKLFF
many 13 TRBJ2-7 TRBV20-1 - TGCAGTGCTAGAGACGACATTGGGGACGAGCAGTACTTC CSARDDIGDEQYF
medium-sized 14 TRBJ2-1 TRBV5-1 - TGCGCCAGCAGCTTGTCGGGGGTGTGGAATGAGCAGTTCTTC CASSLSGVWNEQFF
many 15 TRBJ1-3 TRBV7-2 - TGTGCCAGCAGCTTAGCGCTGGGCTCCGGAAACACCATATATTTT CASSLALGSGNTIYF
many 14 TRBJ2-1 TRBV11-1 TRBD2 TGTGCCAGCAGCTTAGGGTCCGGGAGGGATGAGCAGTTCTTC CASSLGSGRDEQFF
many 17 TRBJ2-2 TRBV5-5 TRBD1 TGTGCCAGCAGCTTGGGGCCGGACAGGAGGCAGACCGGGGAGCTGTTTTTT CASSLGPDRRQTGELFF
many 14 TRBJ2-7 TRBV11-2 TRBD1 TGTGCCAGCAGCTTACGACAGGGAGCCTACGAGCAGTACTTC CASSLRQGAYEQYF
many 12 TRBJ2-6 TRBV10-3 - TGTGCCTCCCAATCTGGGGCCAACGTCCTGACTTTC CASQSGANVLTF
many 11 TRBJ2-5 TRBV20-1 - TGCAGTGCTAGAGAAGAGGAGACCCAGTACTTC CSAREEETQYF
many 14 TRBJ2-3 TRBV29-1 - TGCAGCGTTGGGCCGCGACCGGCCACAGATACGCAGTATTTT CSVGPRPATDTQYF
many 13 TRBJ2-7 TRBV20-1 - TGCAGTGCTAGAGCGAGCCAGGGTTTCGAGCAGTACTTC CSARASQGFEQYF
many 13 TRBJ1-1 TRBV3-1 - TGTGCCAGCAGCCAGGGTAGCCGCACTGAAGCTTTCTTT CASSQGSRTEAFF
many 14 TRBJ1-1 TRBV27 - TGTGCCAGCAGTTTACGAGGGTCGAACACTGAAGCTTTCTTT CASSLRGSNTEAFF
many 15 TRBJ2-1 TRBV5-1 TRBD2 TGCGCCAGCAGCTTGGTTAGCGGGGCTAACAATGAGCAGTTCTTC CASSLVSGANNEQFF
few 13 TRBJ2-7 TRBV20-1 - TGCAGTGCTTTTGACAGGATGTCTGCCGAGCAGTACTTC CSAFDRMSAEQYF
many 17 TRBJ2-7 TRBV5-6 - TGTGCCAGCAGCTCCATATTCCGGGACACGTTAGTCTACGAGCAGTACTTC CASSSIFRDTLVYEQYF
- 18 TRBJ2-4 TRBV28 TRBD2 TGTGCCAGCAGTTTATATGGGACTAGCGGGAGTGTCGGAAACATTCAGTACTTC CASSLYGTSGSVGNIQYF
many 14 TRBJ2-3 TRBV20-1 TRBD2 TGCAGTGCTAGTCCGGGAGGCGGAGCAGATACGCAGTATTTT CSASPGGGADTQYF
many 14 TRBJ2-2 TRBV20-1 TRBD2 TGCAGTGCTAGGAGCGGGGGATTGACCGGGGAGCTGTTTTTT CSARSGGLTGELFF
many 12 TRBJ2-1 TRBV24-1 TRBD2 TGTGCCACCAGTGATTTAGCGGGAGGGCAGTTCTTC CATSDLAGGQFF
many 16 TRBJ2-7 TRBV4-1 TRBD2 TGCGCCAGCAGCCCAACCGGGACTAGCGGCTCCTACGAGCAGTACTTC CASSPTGTSGSYEQYF
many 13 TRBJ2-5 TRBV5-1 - TGCGCCAGCAGCTTGGACGTTCAAGAGACCCAGTACTTC CASSLDVQETQYF
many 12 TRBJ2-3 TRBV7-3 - TGTGCCAGCAGCTCTTTCACAGATACGCAGTATTTT CASSSFTDTQYF
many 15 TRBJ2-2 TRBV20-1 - TGCAGTGCTAGAGATGGCGGGATCATTACCGGGGAGCTGTTTTTT CSARDGGIITGELFF
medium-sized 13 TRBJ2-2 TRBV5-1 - TGCGCCAGCAGCTTGGTACGAGACGGGGAGCTGTTTTTT CASSLVRDGELFF
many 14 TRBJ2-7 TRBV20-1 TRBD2 TGCAGTGCCTTGTCCGGGGGGGGCTTCTACGAGCAGTACTTC CSALSGGGFYEQYF
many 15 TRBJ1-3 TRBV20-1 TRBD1 TGCAGTGCTACGGACAGGGGAGGTAGTGGAAACACCATATATTTT CSATDRGGSGNTIYF
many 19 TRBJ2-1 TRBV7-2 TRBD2 TGTGCCAGCAGCTTAGAGGGTAGGACTAGCGGGAGGTTATACAATGAGCAGTTCTTC CASSLEGRTSGRLYNEQFF